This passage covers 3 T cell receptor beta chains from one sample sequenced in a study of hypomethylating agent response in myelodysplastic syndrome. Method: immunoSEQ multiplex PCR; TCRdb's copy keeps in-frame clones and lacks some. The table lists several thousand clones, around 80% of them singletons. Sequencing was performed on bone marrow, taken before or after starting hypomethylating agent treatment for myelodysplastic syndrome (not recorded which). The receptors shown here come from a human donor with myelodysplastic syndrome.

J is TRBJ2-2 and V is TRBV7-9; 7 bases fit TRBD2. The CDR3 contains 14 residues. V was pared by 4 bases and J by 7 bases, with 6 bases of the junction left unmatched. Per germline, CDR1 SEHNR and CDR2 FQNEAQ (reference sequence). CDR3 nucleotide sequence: TGTGCCAGCAGCTCCCCGGGACTATTCGGGGAGCTGTTTTTT. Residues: CASSSPGLFGELFF. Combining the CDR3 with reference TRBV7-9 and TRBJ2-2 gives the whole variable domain DTGVSQNPRHKITKRGQNVTFRCDPISEHNRLYWYRQTLGQGPEFLTYFQNEAQLEKSRLLSDRFSAERPKGSFSTLEIQRTEQGDSAMYLCASSSPGLFGELFFGEGSRLTVL.

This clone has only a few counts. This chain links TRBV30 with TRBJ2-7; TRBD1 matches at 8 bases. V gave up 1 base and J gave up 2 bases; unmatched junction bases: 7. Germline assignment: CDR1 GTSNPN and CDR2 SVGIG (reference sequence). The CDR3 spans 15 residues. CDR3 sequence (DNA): TGTGCCTGGAGTGCTGGGACAGGCGTGACCTACGAGCAGTACTTC. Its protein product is CAWSAGTGVTYEQYF.

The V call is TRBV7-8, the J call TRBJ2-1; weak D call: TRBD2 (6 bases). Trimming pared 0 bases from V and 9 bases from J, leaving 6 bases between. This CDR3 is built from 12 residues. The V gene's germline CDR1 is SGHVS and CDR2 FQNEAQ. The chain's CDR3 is CASSLAGGEQFF. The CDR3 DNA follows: TGTGCCAGCAGCTTAGCGGGGGGTGAGCAGTTCTTC.